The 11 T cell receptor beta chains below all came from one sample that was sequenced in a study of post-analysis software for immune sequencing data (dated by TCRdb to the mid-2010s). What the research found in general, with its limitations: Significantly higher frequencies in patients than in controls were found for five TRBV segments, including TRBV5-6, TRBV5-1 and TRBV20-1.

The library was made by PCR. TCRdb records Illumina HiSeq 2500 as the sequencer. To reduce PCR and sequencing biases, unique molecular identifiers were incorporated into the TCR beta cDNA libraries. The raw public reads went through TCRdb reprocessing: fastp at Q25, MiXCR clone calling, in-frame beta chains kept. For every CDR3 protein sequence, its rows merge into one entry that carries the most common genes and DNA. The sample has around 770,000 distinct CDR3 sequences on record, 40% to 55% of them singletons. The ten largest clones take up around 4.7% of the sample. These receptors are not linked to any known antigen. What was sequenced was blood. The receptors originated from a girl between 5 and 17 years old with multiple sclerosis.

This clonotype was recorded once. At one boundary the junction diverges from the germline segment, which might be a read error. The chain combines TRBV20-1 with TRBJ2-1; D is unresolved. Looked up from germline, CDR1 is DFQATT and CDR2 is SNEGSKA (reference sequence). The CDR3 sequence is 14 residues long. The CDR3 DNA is TGCAGTGCCACGGCGCCCAGTTCCTACAATCAGCAGTTCTTC. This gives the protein CSATAPSSYNQQFF.

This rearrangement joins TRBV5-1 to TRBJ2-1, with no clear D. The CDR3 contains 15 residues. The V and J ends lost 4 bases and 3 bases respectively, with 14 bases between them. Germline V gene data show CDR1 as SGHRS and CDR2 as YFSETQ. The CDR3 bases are TGCGCCAGCAGCCGCCTAGGCTCGGGCTACAATGAGCAGTTCTTC. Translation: CASSRLGSGYNEQFF.

CDR3 in amino acids: CASSSRDRVEGTEAFF. In DNA, the CDR3 is TGTGCCAGCAGTTCCCGGGACAGGGTAGAGGGCACTGAAGCTTTCTTT. V and J are TRBV28 and TRBJ1-1; 9 nucleotides line up with TRBD1. CDR1 is MDHEN, CDR2 SYDVKM, per germline. The CDR3 sequence is 16 residues long. V lost 4 bases, J lost 4 bases, and 10 bases stayed unmatched. The whole variable domain, remainder taken from reference TRBV28 and TRBJ1-1, is DVKVTQSSRYLVKRTGEKVFLECVQDMDHENMFWYRQDPGLGLRLIYFSYDVKMKEKGDIPEGYSVSREKKERFSLILESASTNQTSMYLCASSSRDRVEGTEAFFGQGTRLTVV.

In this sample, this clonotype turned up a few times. CDR3 coding DNA: TGTGCCAGCAGCTTAGTCCCTAAAGAGACCCAGTACTTC. Translating it yields CASSLVPKETQYF. The genes are TRBV7-9 and TRBJ2-5; no reliable D call. The CDR3 is 13 amino acids. V lost 1 base and J 3 bases, leaving 6 bases between the germline ends. Germline assignment: CDR1 SEHNR and CDR2 FQNEAQ (reference sequence).

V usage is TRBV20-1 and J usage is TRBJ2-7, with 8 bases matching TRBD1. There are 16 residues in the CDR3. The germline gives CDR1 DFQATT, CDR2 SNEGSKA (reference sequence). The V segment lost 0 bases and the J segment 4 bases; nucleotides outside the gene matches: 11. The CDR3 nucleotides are TGCAGTGCTAGAGATAAAAATGCAGGGGGCGGATACGAGCAGTACTTC. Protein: CSARDKNAGGGYEQYF.

The CDR3 here is CATSSLRAHTDTQYF. CDR3 in DNA: TGTGCCACCAGCAGCCTCCGCGCACACACAGATACGCAGTATTTT. V usage is TRBV15 and J usage is TRBJ2-3; D is uncertain. The CDR3 has 15 amino acids. Germline CDR1 and CDR2: LNHNV and YYDKDF (reference sequence). The V end was cut by 3 bases, the J end by 2 bases, with 12 bases between.

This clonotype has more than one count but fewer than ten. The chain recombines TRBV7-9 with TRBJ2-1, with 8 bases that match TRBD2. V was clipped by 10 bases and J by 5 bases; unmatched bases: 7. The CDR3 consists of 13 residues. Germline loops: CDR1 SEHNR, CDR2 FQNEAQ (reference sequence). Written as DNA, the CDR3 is TGTGCCACCTCATCGGGGGGGCACAATGAGCAGTTCTTC. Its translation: CATSSGGHNEQFF.

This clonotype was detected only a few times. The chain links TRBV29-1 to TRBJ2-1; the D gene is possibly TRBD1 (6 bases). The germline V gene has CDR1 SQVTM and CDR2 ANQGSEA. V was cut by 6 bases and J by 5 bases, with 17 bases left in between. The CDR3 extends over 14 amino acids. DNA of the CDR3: TGCAGCGTCGCTTTGGGGGCATCCAACAATGAGCAGTTCTTC. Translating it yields CSVALGASNNEQFF.

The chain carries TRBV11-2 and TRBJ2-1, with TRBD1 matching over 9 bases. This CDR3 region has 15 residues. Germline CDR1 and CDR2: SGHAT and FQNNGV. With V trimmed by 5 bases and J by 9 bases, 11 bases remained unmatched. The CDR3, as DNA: TGTGCCAGCAGCCCGATACAGGGGGCGAGGAGTGAGCAGTTCTTC. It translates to CASSPIQGARSEQFF.

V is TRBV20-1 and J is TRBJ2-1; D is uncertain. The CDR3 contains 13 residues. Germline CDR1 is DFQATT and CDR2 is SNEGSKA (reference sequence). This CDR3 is CGVWLVRTNEQFF. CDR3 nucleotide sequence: TGCGGAGTCTGGCTAGTTCGAACCAATGAGCAGTTCTTC.

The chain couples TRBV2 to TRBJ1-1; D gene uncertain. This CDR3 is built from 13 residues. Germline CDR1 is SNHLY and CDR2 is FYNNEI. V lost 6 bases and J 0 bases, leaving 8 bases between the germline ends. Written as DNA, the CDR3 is TGTGCCAGCAGGTTGGCCATGAACACTGAAGCTTTCTTT. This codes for CASRLAMNTEAFF. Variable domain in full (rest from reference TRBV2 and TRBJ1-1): EPEVTQTPSHQVTQMGQEVILRCVPISNHLYFYWYRQILGQKVEFLVSFYNNEISEKSEIFDDQFSVERPDGSNFTLKIRSTKLEDSAMYFCASRLAMNTEAFFGQGTRLTVV.